This TCR beta chain was captured by sequencing in a study of blood T cell repertoires in COVID-19. What the recovered Cohort 3 donors had was two negative PCRs, clearance, or symptom resolution. Germline V gene sequence: CDR1 SGHTA, CDR2 FQGTGA. V was clipped by 5 bases and J by 7 bases, with 21 bases between them. This CDR3 is built from 16 residues. The authors' processing: Reference gene primer amplification yielded estimated nucleated cell counts. Sequencing used immunoSEQ multiplex PCR; TCRdb keeps in-frame clones, though not all of them. That table is the source of V, J and clone size, and D and trimming were worked out from the DNA. The data contain about 310,000 clones, around 92% of them seen just once; the ten biggest clones take up less than 9.5%.

Sequencing input: PBMCs or T cells enriched from blood (not recorded which). This chain connects TRBV7-3 to TRBJ2-1, with a possible D match to TRBD2 (6 bases). The receptor was isolated from a woman aged 25-40 years who had recovered from COVID-19. In DNA form, the CDR3 reads TGTGCCAGCAGCGTTACTAGTGCGGGACGCGAAAATGAGCAGTTCTTC. The encoded protein is CASSVTSAGRENEQFF.